A selection of T cell receptor beta chains follows, all from one sample in a study of response to subunit inactivated influenza vaccine. Via MiXCR, TCRdb re-called the RT-PCR reads, giving one row per CDR3 protein. The sample yields 550,000 to 600,000 distinct CDR3 sequences, roughly 12% seen once. Sequencing was performed on PBMCs from blood, taken on the day of vaccination. The origin of the receptors is a man aged 50 or older who received an inactivated influenza vaccine. The CDR3 runs from the conserved cysteine through the conserved F or W. Fields, in order: CDR3 protein, CDR3 DNA, D gene, V gene, clone size, J gene. A D gene is named only where the DNA matches it firmly. Clone sizes are given selectively: once, few, many, or a class where the clone is expanded.

cdr3_aa: CASSSHREWDEQYF; cdr3_nt: TGTGCCAGCAGCTCACACAGGGAGTGGGACGAGCAGTACTTC; d_call: .; v_call: TRBV11-2; clone_size: .; j_call: TRBJ2-7
cdr3_aa: CASSLEREAKNIQYF; cdr3_nt: TGCGCCAGCAGCCTGGAGAGGGAGGCCAAAAACATTCAGTACTTC; d_call: .; v_call: TRBV5-1; clone_size: many; j_call: TRBJ2-4
cdr3_aa: CSARTGGTYEQYF; cdr3_nt: TGCAGTGCTCGGACAGGGGGGACCTACGAGCAGTACTTC; d_call: TRBD1; v_call: TRBV20-1; clone_size: many; j_call: TRBJ2-7
cdr3_aa: CASSLYRRPNEKLFF; cdr3_nt: TGTGCCAGCAGCCTTTACAGGCGCCCTAATGAAAAACTGTTTTTT; d_call: .; v_call: TRBV7-2; clone_size: .; j_call: TRBJ1-4
cdr3_aa: CASSLDIDAGGVETQYF; cdr3_nt: TGTGCCAGCAGTTTGGATATCGACGCCGGGGGCGTGGAGACCCAGTACTTC; d_call: .; v_call: TRBV28; clone_size: .; j_call: TRBJ2-5
cdr3_aa: CASSQSGRTDEKLFF; cdr3_nt: TGCGCCAGCAGCCAGTCAGGGAGAACAGATGAAAAACTGTTTTTT; d_call: .; v_call: TRBV5-1; clone_size: few; j_call: TRBJ1-4
cdr3_aa: CASSLARLAGGPRTGEQFF; cdr3_nt: TGTGCCAGCAGCTTAGCGCGACTAGCGGGAGGGCCGAGGACAGGTGAGCAGTTCTTC; d_call: TRBD2; v_call: TRBV11-1; clone_size: .; j_call: TRBJ2-1
cdr3_aa: CASSYRDTNSPLHF; cdr3_nt: TGTGCCAGCAGCTACCGGGACACAAATTCACCCCTCCACTTT; d_call: .; v_call: TRBV3-1; clone_size: few; j_call: TRBJ1-6
cdr3_aa: CASSPVGGNQPQHF; cdr3_nt: TGTGCCAGCAGCCCCGTTGGGGGAAATCAGCCCCAGCATTTT; d_call: .; v_call: TRBV12-3/TRBV12-4; clone_size: few; j_call: TRBJ1-5
cdr3_aa: CASSLVGSGAHQETQYF; cdr3_nt: TGTGCCAGCAGCTTGGTCGGGTCAGGGGCCCACCAAGAGACCCAGTACTTC; d_call: .; v_call: TRBV5-6; clone_size: .; j_call: TRBJ2-5
cdr3_aa: CASSFTTGGQTDTQYF; cdr3_nt: TGTGCCAGCAGCTTTACGACAGGGGGCCAGACAGATACGCAGTATTTT; d_call: TRBD1; v_call: TRBV11-2; clone_size: few; j_call: TRBJ2-3
cdr3_aa: CASSQGRRGSPLHF; cdr3_nt: TGTGCCAGCAGCCAGGGTAGGAGAGGCTCACCCCTCCACTTT; d_call: .; v_call: TRBV6-2/TRBV6-3; clone_size: .; j_call: TRBJ1-6
cdr3_aa: CSARDVRGETYNEQFF; cdr3_nt: TGCAGTGCTAGAGATGTTCGAGGGGAAACCTACAATGAGCAGTTCTTC; d_call: .; v_call: TRBV20-1; clone_size: .; j_call: TRBJ2-1
cdr3_aa: CASSLASVKNIQYF; cdr3_nt: TGTGCCAGCAGTTTGGCGTCAGTCAAAAACATTCAGTACTTC; d_call: .; v_call: TRBV12-3/TRBV12-4; clone_size: many; j_call: TRBJ2-4
cdr3_aa: CATSDFEPIQGGNTQYF; cdr3_nt: TGTGCCACCAGTGATTTTGAGCCCATCCAGGGGGGAAATACGCAGTATTTT; d_call: .; v_call: TRBV24-1; clone_size: .; j_call: TRBJ2-3
cdr3_aa: CASSLVGVGTKNIQYF; cdr3_nt: TGTGCCAGCTCACTGGTCGGTGTGGGTACCAAAAACATTCAGTACTTC; d_call: .; v_call: TRBV18; clone_size: few; j_call: TRBJ2-4
cdr3_aa: CSASEMSYEQYF; cdr3_nt: TGCAGTGCTAGTGAAATGAGCTACGAGCAGTACTTC; d_call: .; v_call: TRBV20-1; clone_size: .; j_call: TRBJ2-7
cdr3_aa: CASSLFAGEETQYF; cdr3_nt: TGTGCCAGCAGCTTGTTTGCGGGGGAAGAGACCCAGTACTTC; d_call: TRBD2; v_call: TRBV7-9; clone_size: few; j_call: TRBJ2-5